This T cell receptor beta chain was retrieved from a study of regulatory T cells in long-lasting Graves disease. Study overall: Graves' cases, newly diagnosed, had used antithyroid drugs under 3 months. Study results and caveats: TCR diversity was lower in persistent than newly diagnosed Graves' disease.

The TCR beta library used iRepertoire HTBI primers with Arm-PCR amplification of CDR3. TCRdb re-analysed the multiplex PCR reads in MiXCR, keeping a single row per CDR3 protein. This table has about 540,000 distinct CDR3 sequences, approximately 13% appearing once. CDR1 and CDR2 from the germline V gene are SQVTM and ANQGSEA. Trimming pared 6 bases from V and 6 bases from J, leaving 15 bases between. This CDR3 has 12 amino acids. Time point denoted: newly diagnosed GD, antithyroid drugs for less than 3 months. RNA extracted from PBMCs served as the sequencing template. With respect to this clonotype: What it binds is not known.

These data also formed part of another study, on T cells in Graves' hyperthyroidism and ophthalmopathy. Per that study: The definition of stable Graves' hyperthyroidism was no ophthalmopathy progression within 18 months. Using the HTBI primer set, a first-round RT-PCR was run on the TCR CDR3.

This chain joins TRBV29-1 and TRBJ2-7; no definite D call. Sequenced material: peripheral blood mononuclear cells (PBMCs), taken at new diagnosis, from a patient treated with antithyroid drugs. The TCR was taken from a man aged 30 to 39 with Graves disease. CDR3 in amino acids: CSVASAPTEQYF. The CDR3 coding sequence is TGCAGCGTGGCCTCGGCGCCCACCGAGCAGTACTTC.